A single sample is the source of the 27 T cell receptor beta chains below, sequenced in a study of lymphopenia after photon versus proton radiotherapy. The assay was immunoSEQ multiplex PCR, and TCRdb's table has in-frame clones only and misses some. The profile shows 65,000 to 70,000 clones, more than 75% of them singletons. Material: peripheral blood, obtained from a patient treated with photon-based radiotherapy. These receptor sequences come from a woman aged 70-85 years with pancreatic cancer.

The CDR3 nucleotides read TGTGCCACCAGCAGAGAAGGAGGGAACACCGGGGAGCTGTTTTTT. Its translation: CATSREGGNTGELFF. This chain joins TRBV15 and TRBJ2-2; D is possibly TRBD2 (5 bases). V was shortened by 0 bases and J by 1 base, with 6 bases between the two germline ends. There are 15 residues in the CDR3. Germline-derived CDR1 and CDR2 are LNHNV and YYDKDF (reference sequence).

The chain couples TRBV6-6 to TRBJ1-2; a weak D match, TRBD1 (6 bases). V lost 7 bases and J 8 bases, leaving 17 bases between the germline ends. Germline V gene sequence: CDR1 MNHNY, CDR2 SVGAGI (reference sequence). The CDR3 loop spans 13 amino acids. DNA of the CDR3: TGTGCCAGCAACATTAGGGGGGCGTCGGGCTACACCTTC. This sequence encodes CASNIRGASGYTF.

The chain combines TRBV7-2 with TRBJ1-4; no firm D call. The CDR3 spans 12 residues. The V gene's germline CDR1 is SGHTA and CDR2 FQGNSA. The ends were cut back, 4 bases at V and 8 bases at J, with 8 bases in the middle. The CDR3 DNA reads TGTGCCAGCAGCTCACCCAAAGAAAAACTGTTTTTT. This sequence encodes CASSSPKEKLFF.

The rearrangement joins TRBV25-1 to TRBJ1-2; tentative D call: TRBD1 (5 bases). Germline CDR1 reads MGHDK; CDR2 reads SYGVNS. The CDR3 extends over 15 amino acids. V lost 3 bases and J lost 4, with 15 bases in between. The CDR3 spells CASSDRARQGYGYTF. The CDR3 DNA sequence: TGTGCCAGCAGTGACCGGGCCCGGCAGGGCTATGGCTACACCTTC.

The V gene is TRBV29-1, the J gene TRBJ1-2; D not resolved. The CDR3 covers 14 residues. The V and J ends lost 6 bases and 5 bases respectively, with 19 bases between them. Germline V gene sequence: CDR1 SQVTM, CDR2 ANQGSEA. CDR3 nucleotide sequence: TGCAGCGTCCCTACGGAGTCTCCTGGGTATGGCTACACCTTC. This translates into CSVPTESPGYGYTF. Drawing the rest from reference TRBV29-1 and TRBJ1-2, the complete variable domain is SAVISQKPSRDICQRGTSLTIQCQVDSQVTMMFWYRQQPGQSLTLIATANQGSEATYESGFVIDKFPISRPNLTFSTLTVSNMSPEDSSIYLCSVPTESPGYGYTFGSGTRLTVV.

V is TRBV29-1 and J is TRBJ2-7; 8 nucleotides align to TRBD1. Germline assignment: CDR1 SQVTM and CDR2 ANQGSEA. CDR3 length: 12 amino acids. The junction had 6 bases not matched to a gene; V was cut back by 7 bases and J by 4 bases. In DNA, the CDR3 is TGCAGCGGATCGACAGGGGCGTACGAGCAGTACTTC. Translating it yields CSGSTGAYEQYF.

The gene calls are TRBV15 and TRBJ2-7; unclear D gene. The germline V gene has CDR1 LNHNV and CDR2 YYDKDF (reference sequence). V gave up 0 bases and J gave up 0 bases, with 6 bases separating them. CDR3 size: 14 residues. The CDR3 loop reads CATSREDASYEQYF. DNA for the CDR3: TGTGCCACCAGCAGAGAGGACGCCTCCTACGAGCAGTACTTC.

V usage is TRBV11-1 and J usage is TRBJ2-5, with 12 bases that match TRBD1. The length of the CDR3 is 17 residues. From germline, CDR1 is SGHAT and CDR2 FQDESV (reference sequence). The junction had 12 bases not matched to a gene; V was cut back by 5 bases and J by 5 bases. CDR3 nucleotides: TGTGCCAGCAGCAAACGACACGGGACAGGGGGCTTGGAGACCCAGTACTTC. This encodes CASSKRHGTGGLETQYF.

This chain uses TRBV6-1 with TRBJ2-7, with D possibly TRBD1 on 5 matching bases. Germline lookup yields CDR1 MNHNS and CDR2 SASEGT. Trimming cost V 4 bases and J 6 bases, with 13 bases left between them. The CDR3 has 13 amino acids. The CDR3 loop is CASSGTRVGEQYF. The CDR3 DNA is TGTGCCAGCAGTGGCACCAGGGTAGGCGAGCAGTACTTC.

This sequence joins TRBV2 and TRBJ1-2; D perhaps matches TRBD1 (5 bases). CDR1 and CDR2 from the germline V gene are SNHLY and FYNNEI. V was cut by 3 bases and J by 3 bases, with 8 bases left in between. The CDR3 extends over 13 amino acids. The CDR3 protein is CASSEGGYYGYTF. CDR3 bases: TGTGCCAGCAGTGAGGGGGGTTACTATGGCTACACCTTC.

CDR3: CASSPTSGANTGELFF. The CDR3 nucleotides read TGTGCCAGCAGTCCAACTAGCGGGGCGAACACCGGGGAGCTGTTTTTT. The chain joins TRBV6-6 to TRBJ2-2; 10 bases are shared with TRBD2. The CDR3 totals 16 residues. V was pared by 5 bases and J by 0 bases, with 3 bases of the junction left unmatched. The germline gives CDR1 MNHNY, CDR2 SVGAGI (reference sequence).

The sample holds a few counts of this clone. The CDR3 loop reads CASSLLASGISTDTQYF. As DNA, the CDR3 is TGTGCCAGCAGCTTGTTAGCCAGCGGGATCAGCACAGATACGCAGTATTTT. The chain has TRBV5-6 and TRBJ2-3, with 7 bases that match TRBD2. Per germline, CDR1 SGHDT and CDR2 YYEEEE. Trimming removed 1 base from V and 0 bases from J; junction bases left unmatched: 8. The CDR3 has 17 amino acids.

Comments on this clone: Other DNA sequences in this sample translate to the same CDR3. This chain uses TRBV19 with TRBJ2-1; the match to TRBD2 covers 7 bases. The CDR3 runs 13 residues. Germline CDR1 and CDR2: LNHDA and SQIVND (reference sequence). J lost 5 bases, V lost 3 bases, and 1 base had no gene match. CDR3 sequence reads: CASSIGTNNEQFF. The CDR3 DNA follows: TGTGCCAGTAGTATCGGGACTAACAATGAGCAGTTCTTC.

CDR3: CASSGPGRNTEAFF. The CDR3 DNA reads TGTGCCAGCAGCGGACCGGGGCGGAACACTGAAGCTTTCTTT. The chain has TRBV9 and TRBJ1-1; tentatively, D is TRBD1 (5 bases). Trimming stripped 3 bases from V and 1 base from J, with 10 bases between. The CDR3 is 14 residues long. The germline V gene has CDR1 SGDLS and CDR2 YYNGEE. Complete variable domain (other parts from reference TRBV9 and TRBJ1-1): DSGVTQTPKHLITATGQRVTLRCSPRSGDLSVYWYQQSLDQGLQFLIQYYNGEERAKGNILERFSAQQFPDLHSELNLSSLELGDSALYFCASSGPGRNTEAFFGQGTRLTVV.

The chain uses TRBV9 and TRBJ1-2; 7 bases are shared with TRBD1. This CDR3 has 15 amino acids. In germline, CDR1 is SGDLS, CDR2 YYNGEE. Trimming cost V 0 bases and J 3 bases; bases outside gene matches: 5. The CDR3 loop is CASSVGGRGYYGYTF. As DNA, the CDR3 is TGTGCCAGCAGCGTAGGGGGCAGGGGGTACTATGGCTACACCTTC. The variable domain in full, with the rest retrieved from reference TRBV9 and TRBJ1-2, is DSGVTQTPKHLITATGQRVTLRCSPRSGDLSVYWYQQSLDQGLQFLIQYYNGEERAKGNILERFSAQQFPDLHSELNLSSLELGDSALYFCASSVGGRGYYGYTFGSGTRLTVV.

The DNA of the CDR3 is TGCGCCAGCAGGAAGACAGTCTCCTACGAGCAGTACTTC. It specifies CASRKTVSYEQYF. The gene calls are TRBV23-1 and TRBJ2-7; D is perhaps TRBD1 (5 bases). TRBV23-1 is an open reading frame whose function is uncertain. The length of the CDR3 is 13 residues. V lost 6 bases to trimming and J lost 0 bases, with 9 bases between them.

V is TRBV7-9 and J is TRBJ2-7; D not certain. CDR1 is SEHNR, CDR2 FQNEAQ, per germline (reference sequence). CDR3 size: 14 residues. Trimming cost V 5 bases and J 4 bases, with 15 bases left between them. In nucleotides, the CDR3 is TGTGCCAGCAGCGCCCCCGAGACCGAATACGAGCAGTACTTC. Protein sequence: CASSAPETEYEQYF.

This clone was seen a handful of times. The chain joins TRBV6-4 to TRBJ2-2; 11 nucleotides agree with TRBD1. V lost 2 bases, J lost 6 bases, and 2 bases stayed unmatched. The germline V gene has CDR1 MRHNA and CDR2 SNTAGT. The CDR3 contains 15 residues. CDR3 sequence reads: CASSDGGQGAGELFF. Written as DNA, the CDR3 is TGTGCCAGCAGTGACGGGGGACAGGGGGCCGGGGAGCTGTTTTTT.

The chain is built from TRBV10-3 and TRBJ2-7; a possible D gene is TRBD1 (6 bases). CDR1 and CDR2 from the germline V gene are ENHRY and SYGVKD. Deletions cut 4 bases from V and 3 bases from J, with 19 bases between. The CDR3 runs to 16 residues. The CDR3 nucleotides are TGTGCCATCAGTGTAGGTGAGACAGGTCCCCTCTACGAGCAGTACTTC. Protein sequence: CAISVGETGPLYEQYF.

The chain joins TRBV4-3 to TRBJ1-1, with D perhaps matching TRBD1 (6 bases). There are 14 residues in the CDR3. V dropped 4 bases and J dropped 6 bases, with 15 bases sitting between them. Germline V gives CDR1 LGHNA, CDR2 YSLEER. CDR3 sequence reads: CASSRNAQGPEAFF. CDR3 sequence (DNA): TGCGCCAGCAGCCGAAACGCACAGGGACCTGAAGCTTTCTTT.

J is TRBJ1-5 and V is TRBV2; D is undetermined. The CDR3 has 14 amino acids. V dropped 2 bases and J dropped 4 bases, with 9 bases sitting between them. CDR1 and CDR2 from the germline V gene are SNHLY and FYNNEI. The CDR3: CASSESARNQPQHF. The CDR3 DNA follows: TGTGCCAGCAGTGAATCGGCGCGGAATCAGCCCCAGCATTTT.

This chain links TRBV4-2 with TRBJ2-1; 10 positions match TRBD2. CDR1 and CDR2 (germline): LGHNA, YNFKEQ. The CDR3 length is 17 residues. Trimming cost V 0 bases and J 10 bases; bases outside gene matches: 12. This CDR3 is CASSQDPSGSITGEQFF. The CDR3 nucleotides are TGTGCCAGCAGCCAAGATCCTAGCGGGAGTATAACTGGGGAGCAGTTCTTC.

The chain recombines TRBV27 with TRBJ2-3; D call uncertain. The CDR3 is 15 amino acids. The germline V and J ends were trimmed by 6 bases and 2 bases, with 15 bases remaining between them. In germline, CDR1 is MNHEY, CDR2 SMNVEV (reference sequence). DNA of the CDR3: TGTGCCAGCAGACAACAGCGACTCTCCACAGATACGCAGTATTTT. Protein sequence: CASRQQRLSTDTQYF.

In regard to this clone: The identical CDR3 is also encoded by other nucleotide sequences in the sample. The gene calls are TRBV5-6 and TRBJ2-5; D is ambiguous. Germline V gene lookup returns CDR1 SGHDT and CDR2 YYEEEE. The CDR3 spans 14 residues. With 0 bases removed from V and 1 base from J, the gap between germline ends came to 7 bases. CDR3 nucleotide sequence: TGTGCCAGCAGCTTGGGGCTAGGCCAAGAGACCCAGTACTTC. Amino acids: CASSLGLGQETQYF.

CDR3 coding DNA: TGTGCCAGCAGCCAAATTGAGGGGGGCACTGAAGCTTTCTTT. Translated, it gives CASSQIEGGTEAFF. The rearrangement links TRBV16 to TRBJ1-1; possibly TRBD1 for D (6 bases). The V gene's germline CDR1 is KGHSY and CDR2 FQNENV. The CDR3 is 14 residues long. V lost 2 bases and J lost 4, with 11 bases in between.

The chain joins TRBV5-1 to TRBJ2-3; D is unresolved. The CDR3 is 16 residues long. Trimming took 0 bases from V and 5 from J, leaving 16 bases between them. Per the germline V gene, CDR1 is SGHRS and CDR2 is YFSETQ. The CDR3 DNA reads TGCGCCAGCAGCTTGGAGGCAGGACGGGCCGGAGATACGCAGTATTTT. Its protein product is CASSLEAGRAGDTQYF.

This CDR3 is CASSLLREQYF. The CDR3 DNA follows: TGTGCCAGCAGCTTGTTGCGCGAGCAGTACTTC. V gene TRBV11-1 combines with J gene TRBJ2-7; the D is unclear. CDR1 is SGHAT and CDR2 is FQDESV in the germline V gene (reference sequence). The V and J ends lost 3 bases and 6 bases respectively, with 6 bases between them. The CDR3 sequence is 11 residues long.